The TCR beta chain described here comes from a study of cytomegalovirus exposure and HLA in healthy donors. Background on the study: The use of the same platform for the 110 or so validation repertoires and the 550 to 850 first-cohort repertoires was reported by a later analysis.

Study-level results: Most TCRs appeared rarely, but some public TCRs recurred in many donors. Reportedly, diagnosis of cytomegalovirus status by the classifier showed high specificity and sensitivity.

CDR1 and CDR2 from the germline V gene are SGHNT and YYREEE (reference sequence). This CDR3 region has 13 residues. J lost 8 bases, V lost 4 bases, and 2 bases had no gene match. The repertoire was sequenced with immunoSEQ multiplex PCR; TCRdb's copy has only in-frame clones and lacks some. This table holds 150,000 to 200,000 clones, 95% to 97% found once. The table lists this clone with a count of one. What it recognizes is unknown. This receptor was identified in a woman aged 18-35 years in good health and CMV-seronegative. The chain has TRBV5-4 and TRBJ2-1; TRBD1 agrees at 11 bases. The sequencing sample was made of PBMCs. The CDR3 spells CASSLGQGDEQFF. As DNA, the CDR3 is TGTGCCAGCAGCCTGGGACAGGGGGATGAGCAGTTCTTC.